These T cell receptor beta chains were read from a single sample in a study of memory B cells and T cells in multiple sclerosis. Measured with immunoSEQ multiplex PCR; TCRdb has only the in-frame clones, and not every one. This table has some 7,000 clones, under 60% appearing once. What was sequenced was memory (CD45RO+) CD8+ T cells from blood. The receptor set was obtained from a human donor with multiple sclerosis. Each CDR3 is given with its conserved first and last residue. A D gene is named only where the DNA matches it firmly. Not all rows give a size; the values are once, few, many and, for expanded clones, a class.

D gene | J gene | V gene | clone size | CDR3 protein | CDR3 DNA
TRBD1 | TRBJ1-5 | TRBV6-1 | NA | CASSEAQGAVGTQHF | TGTGCCAGCAGTGAAGCGCAGGGGGCCGTAGGGACCCAGCATTTT
NA | TRBJ1-4 | TRBV9 | NA | CASSVAGSTNEKLFF | TGTGCCAGCAGCGTCGCAGGCTCAACTAATGAAAAACTGTTTTTT
NA | TRBJ1-3 | TRBV5-1 | NA | CASQLGAGALENTIYF | TGCGCCAGCCAGCTTGGGGCGGGGGCTCTGGAAAACACCATATATTTT
NA | TRBJ2-2 | TRBV28 | NA | CASSSSTERNTGELFF | TGTGCCAGCAGTTCATCGACAGAGAGGAACACCGGGGAGCTGTTTTTT
NA | TRBJ1-2 | TRBV10-3 | NA | CAISGAVNYGYTF | TGTGCCATCAGTGGTGCAGTCAACTATGGCTACACCTTC
NA | TRBJ2-3 | TRBV7-2 | few | CASSYGSTDTQYF | TGTGCCAGCAGCTATGGCAGCACAGATACGCAGTATTTT
TRBD2 | TRBJ2-7 | TRBV13 | once | CASSFLGGGSYEQYF | TGTGCCAGCAGCTTTCTCGGGGGGGGGAGCTACGAGCAGTACTTC
NA | TRBJ2-7 | TRBV27 | NA | CASSPLDPLYEQYF | TGTGCCAGCAGTCCCCTAGATCCCCTCTACGAGCAGTACTTC
TRBD2 | TRBJ2-7 | TRBV5-4 | NA | CASSLTSGSREQYF | TGTGCCAGCAGCTTGACTAGCGGGAGCCGAGAGCAGTACTTC
NA | TRBJ2-5 | TRBV5-5 | NA | CASSLVAGPEKWTQYF | TGTGCCAGCAGCTTGGTGGCAGGCCCTGAAAAATGGACCCAGTACTTC
NA | TRBJ2-1 | TRBV29-1 | medium-sized | CSVGAPNNEQFF | TGCAGCGTTGGGGCGCCAAACAATGAGCAGTTCTTC
TRBD1 | TRBJ2-7 | TRBV27 | NA | CASSLSTGGGYEQYF | TGTGCCAGCAGTTTATCGACAGGGGGGGGCTACGAGCAGTACTTC
TRBD2 | TRBJ2-2 | TRBV7-3 | few | CARTSANTGELFF | TGTGCCAGGACTAGCGCGAACACCGGGGAGCTGTTTTTT
TRBD2 | TRBJ2-7 | TRBV15 | NA | CATSRDSDGGGYEQYF | TGTGCCACCAGCAGAGATTCAGACGGCGGGGGTTACGAGCAGTACTTC
NA | TRBJ2-7 | TRBV5-4 | medium-sized | CASSLAYRDESEQYF | TGTGCCAGCAGCTTGGCCTACCGGGATGAGAGCGAGCAGTACTTC
TRBD1 | TRBJ2-5 | TRBV2 | NA | CASKGGPTAEQYF | TGTGCCAGCAAAGGGGGCCCGACGGCGGAGCAGTACTTC
NA | TRBJ1-3 | TRBV27 | once | CASSLSGGGRNTIYF | TGTGCCAGCAGTTTATCAGGGGGGGGTCGAAACACCATATATTTT
TRBD2 | TRBJ2-7 | TRBV4-2 | few | CASSPTSGGIYEQYF | TGTGCCAGCAGCCCTACTAGCGGGGGGATATACGAGCAGTACTTC
NA | TRBJ2-7 | TRBV6-5 | NA | CASSPQGGEQYF | TGTGCCAGCAGTCCCCAGGGAGGCGAGCAGTACTTC
NA | TRBJ2-3 | TRBV6-4 | NA | CASSHQGTDTQYF | TGTGCCAGCAGTCATCAGGGAACAGATACGCAGTATTTT
NA | TRBJ2-1 | TRBV7-2 | NA | CASSLEGRREQFF | TGTGCCAGCAGCTTAGAAGGGAGGCGTGAGCAGTTCTTC
TRBD1 | TRBJ1-2 | TRBV28 | NA | CASSPQGAHFYYGYTF | TGTGCCAGCAGTCCACAGGGGGCGCATTTCTACTATGGCTACACCTTC